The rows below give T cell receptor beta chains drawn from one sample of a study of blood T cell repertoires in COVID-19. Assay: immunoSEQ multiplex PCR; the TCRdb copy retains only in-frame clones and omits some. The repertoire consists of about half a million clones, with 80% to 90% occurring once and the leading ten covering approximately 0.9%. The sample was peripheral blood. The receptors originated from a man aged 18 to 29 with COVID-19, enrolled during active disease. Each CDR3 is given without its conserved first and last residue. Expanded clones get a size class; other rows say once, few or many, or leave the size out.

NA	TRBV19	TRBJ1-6	ASSIDRGINSPLH
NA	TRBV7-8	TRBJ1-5	ASSDQGQRNQPQH
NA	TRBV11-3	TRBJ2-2	ASSPGLAGRLGTGELF
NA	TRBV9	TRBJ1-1	ASSVVGGFQNEAF
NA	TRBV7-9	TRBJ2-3	ASSLEQGTSTDTQY
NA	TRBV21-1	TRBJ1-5	ASSLRDRGRDQPQH
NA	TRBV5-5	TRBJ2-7	ASSPFVGQIYEQY
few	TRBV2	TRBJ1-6	ASSEARAGDLNSPLH
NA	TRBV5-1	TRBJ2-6	ASSLNQASGANVLT
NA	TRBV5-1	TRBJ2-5	ASSLVPGSETQY
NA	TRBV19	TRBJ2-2	ASLTPNTGELF
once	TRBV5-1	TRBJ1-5	ASSLRVVVRGPGIAQH
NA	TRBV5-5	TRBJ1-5	ASSLGSYQPQH
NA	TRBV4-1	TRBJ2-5	ASSQGDRDSETQY
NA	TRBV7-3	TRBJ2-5	ASSLMGLGGETQY
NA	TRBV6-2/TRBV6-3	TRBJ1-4	ASSLGVGKLF
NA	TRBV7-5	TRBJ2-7	VRSPPRGGNYEQY
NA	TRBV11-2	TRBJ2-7	ASSTPRGTGARYEQY
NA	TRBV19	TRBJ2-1	ASSPRLAGGTEQF
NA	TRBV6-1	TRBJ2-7	ASSEGGGAFYEQY
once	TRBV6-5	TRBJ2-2	ASSYARAKAGELF
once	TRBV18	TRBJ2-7	ASSPGRGSSYEQY
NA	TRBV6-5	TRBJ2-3	ASVGRGSTDTQY
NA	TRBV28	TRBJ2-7	ASSPTGAGEQY
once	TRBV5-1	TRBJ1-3	ASSPGHEASGNTIY
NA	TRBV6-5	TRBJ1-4	ASRGTDPTNEKLF
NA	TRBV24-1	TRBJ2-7	ATSDSGQFPYEQY
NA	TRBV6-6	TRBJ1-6	ASRPQSGGRTSPLH
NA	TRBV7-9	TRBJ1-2	ASSLRDRGGFGYT